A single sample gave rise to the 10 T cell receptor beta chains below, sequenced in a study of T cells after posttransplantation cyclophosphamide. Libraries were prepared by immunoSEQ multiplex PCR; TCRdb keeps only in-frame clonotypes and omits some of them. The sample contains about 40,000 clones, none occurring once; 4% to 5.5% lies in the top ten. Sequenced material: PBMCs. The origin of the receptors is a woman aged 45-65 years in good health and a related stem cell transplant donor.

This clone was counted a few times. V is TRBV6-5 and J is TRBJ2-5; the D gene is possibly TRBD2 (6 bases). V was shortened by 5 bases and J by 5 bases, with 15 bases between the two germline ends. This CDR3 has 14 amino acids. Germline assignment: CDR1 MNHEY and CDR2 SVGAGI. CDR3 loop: CASSEGTRGETQYF. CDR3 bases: TGTGCCAGCAGTGAAGGGACTCGGGGGGAGACCCAGTACTTC.

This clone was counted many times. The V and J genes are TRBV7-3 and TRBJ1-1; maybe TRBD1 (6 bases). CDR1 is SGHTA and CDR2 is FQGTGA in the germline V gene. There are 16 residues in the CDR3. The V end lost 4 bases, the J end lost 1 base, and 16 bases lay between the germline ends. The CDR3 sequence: CASSSRGGGGNTEAFF. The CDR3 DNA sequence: TGTGCCAGCAGCTCAAGGGGGGGAGGTGGGAACACTGAAGCTTTCTTT.

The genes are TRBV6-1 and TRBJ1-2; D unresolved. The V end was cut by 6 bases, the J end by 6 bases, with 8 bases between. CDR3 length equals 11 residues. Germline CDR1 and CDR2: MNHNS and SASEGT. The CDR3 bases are TGTGCCAGCAGGGGGAGAGATGGCTACACCTTC. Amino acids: CASRGRDGYTF.

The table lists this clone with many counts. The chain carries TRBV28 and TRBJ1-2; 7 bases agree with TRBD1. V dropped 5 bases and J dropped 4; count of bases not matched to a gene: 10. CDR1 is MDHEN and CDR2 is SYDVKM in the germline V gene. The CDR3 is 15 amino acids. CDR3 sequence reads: CASSLQTGPGYGYTF. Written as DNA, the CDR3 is TGTGCCAGCAGTCTCCAGACAGGGCCAGGCTATGGCTACACCTTC.

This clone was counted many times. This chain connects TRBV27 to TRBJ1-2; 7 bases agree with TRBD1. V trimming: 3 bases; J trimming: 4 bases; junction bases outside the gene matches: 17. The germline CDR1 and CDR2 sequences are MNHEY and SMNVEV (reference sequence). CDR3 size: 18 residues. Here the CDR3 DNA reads TGTGCCAGCAGTTTGAATGGACAGGTCCTACTTTCTTTCTATGGCTACACCTTC. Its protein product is CASSLNGQVLLSFYGYTF.

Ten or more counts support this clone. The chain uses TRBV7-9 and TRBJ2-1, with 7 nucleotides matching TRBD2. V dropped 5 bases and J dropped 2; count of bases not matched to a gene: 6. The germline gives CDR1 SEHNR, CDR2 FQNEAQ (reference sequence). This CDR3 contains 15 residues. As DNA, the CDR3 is TGTGCCAGCAGCCACGTGGGGGGGACCTACAATGAGCAGTTCTTC. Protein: CASSHVGGTYNEQFF.

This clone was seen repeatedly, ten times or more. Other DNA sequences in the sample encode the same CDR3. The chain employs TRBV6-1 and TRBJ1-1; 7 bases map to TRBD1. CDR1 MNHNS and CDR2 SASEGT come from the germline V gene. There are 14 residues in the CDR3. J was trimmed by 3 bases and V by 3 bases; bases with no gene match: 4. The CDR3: CASSERGRDTEAFF. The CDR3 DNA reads TGTGCCAGCAGTGAGAGGGGGCGGGACACTGAAGCTTTCTTT.

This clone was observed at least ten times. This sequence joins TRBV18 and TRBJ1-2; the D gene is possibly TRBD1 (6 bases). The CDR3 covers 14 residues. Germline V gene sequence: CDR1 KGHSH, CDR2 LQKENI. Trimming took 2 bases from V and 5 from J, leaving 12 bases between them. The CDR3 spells CASSPSTGRYGYTF. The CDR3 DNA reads TGTGCCAGCTCACCATCGACAGGAAGATATGGCTACACCTTC.

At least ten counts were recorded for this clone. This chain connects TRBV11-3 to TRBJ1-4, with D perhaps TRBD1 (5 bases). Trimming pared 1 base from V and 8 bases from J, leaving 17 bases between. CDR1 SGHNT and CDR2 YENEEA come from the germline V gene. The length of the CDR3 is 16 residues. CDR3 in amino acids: CASSLAGGDPGEKLFF. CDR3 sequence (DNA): TGTGCCAGCAGCTTAGCAGGCGGGGACCCAGGAGAAAAACTGTTTTTT.

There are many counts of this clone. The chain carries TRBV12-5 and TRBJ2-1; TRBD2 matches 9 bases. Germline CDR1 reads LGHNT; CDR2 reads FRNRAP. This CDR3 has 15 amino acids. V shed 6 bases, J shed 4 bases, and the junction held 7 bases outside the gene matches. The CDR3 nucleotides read TGTGCTAGTGGACCTCCGGGACTAGCTTACAATGAGCAGTTCTTC. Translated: CASGPPGLAYNEQFF.